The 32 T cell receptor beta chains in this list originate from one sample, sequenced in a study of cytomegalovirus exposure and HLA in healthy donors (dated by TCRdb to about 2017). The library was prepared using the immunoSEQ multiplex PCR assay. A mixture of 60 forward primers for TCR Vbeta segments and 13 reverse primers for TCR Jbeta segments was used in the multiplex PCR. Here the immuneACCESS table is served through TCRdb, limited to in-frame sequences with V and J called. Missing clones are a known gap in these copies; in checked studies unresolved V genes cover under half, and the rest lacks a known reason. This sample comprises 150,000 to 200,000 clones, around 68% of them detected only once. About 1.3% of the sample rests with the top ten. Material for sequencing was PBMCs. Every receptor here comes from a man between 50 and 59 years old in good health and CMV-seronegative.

CDR3 sequence (DNA): TGTGCCATCAGTGCCGGGACAGGGGATTACGAGCAGTACTTC. Residues: CAISAGTGDYEQYF. This sequence joins TRBV10-3 and TRBJ2-7, with 10 bases identical to TRBD1. Trimming took 4 bases from V and 4 from J; bases not matched to a gene: 4. This CDR3 is 14 amino acids long. In germline, CDR1 is ENHRY, CDR2 SYGVKD.

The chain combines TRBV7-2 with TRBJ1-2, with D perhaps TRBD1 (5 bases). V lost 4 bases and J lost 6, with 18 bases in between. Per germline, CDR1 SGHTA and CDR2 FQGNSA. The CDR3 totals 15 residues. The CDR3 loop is CASSSRVLVGNGYTF. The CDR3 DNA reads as TGTGCCAGCAGCTCCAGGGTTCTCGTAGGAAATGGCTACACCTTC.

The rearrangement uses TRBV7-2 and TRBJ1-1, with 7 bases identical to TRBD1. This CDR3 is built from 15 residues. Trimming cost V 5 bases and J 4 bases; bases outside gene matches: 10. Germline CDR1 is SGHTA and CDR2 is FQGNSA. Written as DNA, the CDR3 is TGTGCCAGCAGCCCCCGACAGGGATACGGCACTGAAGCTTTCTTT. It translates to CASSPRQGYGTEAFF.

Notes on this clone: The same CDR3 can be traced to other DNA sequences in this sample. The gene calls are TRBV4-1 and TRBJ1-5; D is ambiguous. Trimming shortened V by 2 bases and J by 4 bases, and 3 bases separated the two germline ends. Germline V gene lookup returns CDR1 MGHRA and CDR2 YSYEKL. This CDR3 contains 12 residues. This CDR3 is CASSQPNQPQHF. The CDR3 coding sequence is TGCGCCAGCAGCCAACCAAATCAGCCCCAGCATTTT.

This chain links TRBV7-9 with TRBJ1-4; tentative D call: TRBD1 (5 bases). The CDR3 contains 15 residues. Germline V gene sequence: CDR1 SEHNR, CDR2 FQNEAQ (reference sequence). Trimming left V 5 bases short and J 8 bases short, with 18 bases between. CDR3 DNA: TGTGCCAGCAGCCTTGGGGAAGGGGTAGTGGAAAAACTGTTTTTT. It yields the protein CASSLGEGVVEKLFF.

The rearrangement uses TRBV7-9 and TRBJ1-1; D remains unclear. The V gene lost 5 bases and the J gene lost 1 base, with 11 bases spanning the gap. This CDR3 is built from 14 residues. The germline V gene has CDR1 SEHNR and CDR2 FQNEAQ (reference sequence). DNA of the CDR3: TGTGCCAGCAGCCCGTACCGGGAGAACACTGAAGCTTTCTTT. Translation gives CASSPYRENTEAFF.

The CDR3 here is CASSLSGVGRETQYF. The CDR3 DNA follows: TGCGCCAGCAGCTTGTCCGGGGTGGGCCGAGAGACCCAGTACTTC. The J gene is TRBJ2-5, the V gene TRBV5-1; D is possibly TRBD2 (5 bases). Germline CDR1 is SGHRS and CDR2 is YFSETQ. V shed 1 base and J shed 4 bases, with 14 bases lying between them. There are 15 residues in the CDR3.

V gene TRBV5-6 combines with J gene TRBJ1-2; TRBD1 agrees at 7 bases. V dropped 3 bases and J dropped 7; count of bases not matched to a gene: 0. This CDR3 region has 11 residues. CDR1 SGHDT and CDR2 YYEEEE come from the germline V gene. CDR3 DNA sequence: TGTGCCAGCAGCTCAGGGGGTGGCTACACCTTC. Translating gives CASSSGGGYTF. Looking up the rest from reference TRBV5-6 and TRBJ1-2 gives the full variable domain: DAGVTQSPTHLIKTRGQQVTLRCSPKSGHDTVSWYQQALGQGPQFIFQYYEEEERQRGNFPDRFSGHQFPNYSSELNVNALLLGDSALYLCASSSGGGYTFGSGTRLTVV.

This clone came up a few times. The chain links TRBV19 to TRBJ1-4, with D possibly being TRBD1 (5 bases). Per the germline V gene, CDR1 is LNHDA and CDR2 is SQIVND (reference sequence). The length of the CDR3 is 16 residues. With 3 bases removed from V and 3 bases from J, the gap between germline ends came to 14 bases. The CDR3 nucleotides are TGTGCCAGTAGTATGTTGGGGGGACTCCCTAATGAAAAACTGTTTTTT. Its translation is CASSMLGGLPNEKLFF.

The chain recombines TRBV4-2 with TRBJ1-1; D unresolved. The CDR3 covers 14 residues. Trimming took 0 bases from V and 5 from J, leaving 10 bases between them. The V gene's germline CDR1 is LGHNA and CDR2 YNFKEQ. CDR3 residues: CASSQDWRETEAFF. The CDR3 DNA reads TGTGCCAGCAGCCAAGATTGGCGGGAAACTGAAGCTTTCTTT.

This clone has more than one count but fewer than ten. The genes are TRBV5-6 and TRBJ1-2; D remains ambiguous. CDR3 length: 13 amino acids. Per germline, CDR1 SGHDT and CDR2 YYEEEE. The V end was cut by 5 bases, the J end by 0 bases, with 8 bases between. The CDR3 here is CASRLIANYGYTF. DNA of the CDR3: TGTGCCAGCAGACTGATAGCTAACTATGGCTACACCTTC. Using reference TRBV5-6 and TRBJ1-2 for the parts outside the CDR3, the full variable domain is DAGVTQSPTHLIKTRGQQVTLRCSPKSGHDTVSWYQQALGQGPQFIFQYYEEEERQRGNFPDRFSGHQFPNYSSELNVNALLLGDSALYLCASRLIANYGYTFGSGTRLTVV.

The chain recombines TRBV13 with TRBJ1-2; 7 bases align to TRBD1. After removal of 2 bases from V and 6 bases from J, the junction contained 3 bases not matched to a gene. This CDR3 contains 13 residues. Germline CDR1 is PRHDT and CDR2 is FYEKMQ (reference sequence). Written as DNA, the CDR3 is TGTGCCAGCAGCTTAAGAGGGGGCCATGGCTACACCTTC. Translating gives CASSLRGGHGYTF.

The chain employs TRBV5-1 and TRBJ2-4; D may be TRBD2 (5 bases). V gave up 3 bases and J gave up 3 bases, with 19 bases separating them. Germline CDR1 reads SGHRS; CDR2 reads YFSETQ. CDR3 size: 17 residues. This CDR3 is CASSYYTRSVGKNIQYF. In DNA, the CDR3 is TGCGCCAGCAGCTACTATACTAGATCGGTTGGCAAAAACATTCAGTACTTC.

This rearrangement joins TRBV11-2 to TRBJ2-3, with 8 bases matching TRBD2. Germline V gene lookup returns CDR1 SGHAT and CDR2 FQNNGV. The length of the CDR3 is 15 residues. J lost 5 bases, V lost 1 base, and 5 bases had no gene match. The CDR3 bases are TGTGCCAGCAGCTTAGCGGGGGGGCAGGGAGATACGCAGTATTTT. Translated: CASSLAGGQGDTQYF. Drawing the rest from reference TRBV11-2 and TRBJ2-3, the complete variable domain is EAGVAQSPRYKIIEKRQSVAFWCNPISGHATLYWYQQILGQGPKLLIQFQNNGVVDDSQLPKDRFSAERLKGVDSTLKIQPAKLEDSAVYLCASSLAGGQGDTQYFGPGTRLTVL.

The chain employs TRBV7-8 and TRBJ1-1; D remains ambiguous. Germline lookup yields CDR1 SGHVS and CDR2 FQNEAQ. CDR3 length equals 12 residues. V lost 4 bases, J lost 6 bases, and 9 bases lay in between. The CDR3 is CASSSGRAEAFF. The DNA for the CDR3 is TGTGCCAGCAGCTCCGGGAGGGCTGAAGCTTTCTTT.

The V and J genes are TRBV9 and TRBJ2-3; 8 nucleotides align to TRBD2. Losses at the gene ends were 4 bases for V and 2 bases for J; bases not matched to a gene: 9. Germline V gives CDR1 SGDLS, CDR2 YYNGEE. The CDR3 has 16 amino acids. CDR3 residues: CASSLLAGTYTDTQYF. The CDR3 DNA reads TGTGCCAGCAGCTTATTAGCGGGGACATACACAGATACGCAGTATTTT.

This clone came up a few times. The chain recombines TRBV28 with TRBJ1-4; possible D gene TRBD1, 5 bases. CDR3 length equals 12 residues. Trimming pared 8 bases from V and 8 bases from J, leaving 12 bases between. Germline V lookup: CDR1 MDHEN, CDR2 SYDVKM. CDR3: CASAQGKEKLFF. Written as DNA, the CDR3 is TGTGCCAGCGCCCAGGGAAAGGAAAAACTGTTTTTT.

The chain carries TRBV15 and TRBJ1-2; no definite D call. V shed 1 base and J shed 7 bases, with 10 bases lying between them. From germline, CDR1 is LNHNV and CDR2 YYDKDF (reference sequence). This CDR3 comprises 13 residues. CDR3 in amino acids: CATSRGEGFGYTF. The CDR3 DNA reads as TGTGCCACCAGCAGAGGAGAGGGTTTTGGCTACACCTTC.

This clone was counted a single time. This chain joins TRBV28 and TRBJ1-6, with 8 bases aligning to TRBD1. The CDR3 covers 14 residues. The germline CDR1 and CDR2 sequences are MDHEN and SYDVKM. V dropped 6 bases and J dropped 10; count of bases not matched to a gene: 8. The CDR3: CASSYGTGVSPLHF. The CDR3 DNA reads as TGTGCCAGCAGCTACGGGACAGGTGTGTCACCCCTCCACTTT.

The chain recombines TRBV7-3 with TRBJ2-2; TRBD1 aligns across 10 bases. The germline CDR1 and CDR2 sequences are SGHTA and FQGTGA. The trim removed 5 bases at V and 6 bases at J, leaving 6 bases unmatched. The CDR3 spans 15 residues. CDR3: CASSPGTGAAGELFF. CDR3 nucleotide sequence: TGTGCCAGCAGCCCCGGGACAGGGGCGGCCGGGGAGCTGTTTTTT.

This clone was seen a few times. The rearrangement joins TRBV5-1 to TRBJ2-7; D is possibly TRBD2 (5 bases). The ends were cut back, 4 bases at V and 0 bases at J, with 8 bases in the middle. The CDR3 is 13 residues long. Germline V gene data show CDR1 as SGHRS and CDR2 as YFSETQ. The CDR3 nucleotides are TGCGCCAGCAGCCCGGGGAACTCCTACGAGCAGTACTTC. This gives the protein CASSPGNSYEQYF.

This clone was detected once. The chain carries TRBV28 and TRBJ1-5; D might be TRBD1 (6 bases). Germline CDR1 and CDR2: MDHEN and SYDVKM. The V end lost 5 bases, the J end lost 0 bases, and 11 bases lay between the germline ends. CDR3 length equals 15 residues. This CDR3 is CASSPGQISNQPQHF. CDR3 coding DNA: TGTGCCAGCAGTCCCGGACAGATTAGCAATCAGCCCCAGCATTTT.

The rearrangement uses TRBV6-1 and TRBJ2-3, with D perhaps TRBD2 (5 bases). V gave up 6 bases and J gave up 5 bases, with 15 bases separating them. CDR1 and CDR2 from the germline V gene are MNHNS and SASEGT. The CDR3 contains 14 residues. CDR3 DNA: TGTGCCAGCAGGAAGGCGGACCGGGGAGATACGCAGTATTTT. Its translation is CASRKADRGDTQYF.

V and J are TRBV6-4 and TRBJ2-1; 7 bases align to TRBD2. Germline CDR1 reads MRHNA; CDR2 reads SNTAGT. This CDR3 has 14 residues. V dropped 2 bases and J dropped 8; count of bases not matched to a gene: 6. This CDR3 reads CASSDGGGDHEQFF. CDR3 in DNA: TGTGCCAGCAGTGACGGGGGAGGGGACCATGAGCAGTTCTTC.

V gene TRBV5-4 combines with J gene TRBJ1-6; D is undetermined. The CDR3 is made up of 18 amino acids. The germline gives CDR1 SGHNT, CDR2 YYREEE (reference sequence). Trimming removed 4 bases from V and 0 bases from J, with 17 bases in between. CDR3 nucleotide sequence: TGTGCCAGCAGCGTCTCCGGTCGGGGTAGCTCCTATAATTCACCCCTCCACTTT. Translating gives CASSVSGRGSSYNSPLHF.

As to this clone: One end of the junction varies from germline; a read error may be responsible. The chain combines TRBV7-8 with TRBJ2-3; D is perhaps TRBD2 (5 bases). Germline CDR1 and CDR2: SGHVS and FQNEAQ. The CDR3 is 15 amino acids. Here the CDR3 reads CASNLGRGRPDTQYF. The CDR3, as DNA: TGTGCCAGCAACTTAGGTCGGGGTAGGCCAGATACGCAGTATTTT.

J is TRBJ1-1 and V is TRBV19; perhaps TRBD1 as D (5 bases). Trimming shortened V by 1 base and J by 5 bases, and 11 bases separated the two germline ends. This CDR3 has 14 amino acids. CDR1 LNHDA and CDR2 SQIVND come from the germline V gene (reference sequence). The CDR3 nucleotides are TGTGCCAGTAGTATAGTTAGGGGAATAACTGAAGCTTTCTTT. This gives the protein CASSIVRGITEAFF.

The CDR3 DNA sequence: TGTGCCAGCAGTTTAGAGGGAGGCTATGGCTACACCTTC. Residues: CASSLEGGYGYTF. The gene calls are TRBV28 and TRBJ1-2, with unresolved D. The V and J ends lost 2 bases and 4 bases respectively, with 8 bases between them. This CDR3 is 13 amino acids long. CDR1 MDHEN and CDR2 SYDVKM come from the germline V gene.

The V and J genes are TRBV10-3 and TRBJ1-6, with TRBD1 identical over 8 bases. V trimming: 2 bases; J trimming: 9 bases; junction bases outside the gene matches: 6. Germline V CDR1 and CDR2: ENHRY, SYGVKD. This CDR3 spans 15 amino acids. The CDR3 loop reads CAISEGQGRSSPLHF. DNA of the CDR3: TGTGCCATCAGTGAGGGACAGGGTCGCTCTTCACCCCTCCACTTT.

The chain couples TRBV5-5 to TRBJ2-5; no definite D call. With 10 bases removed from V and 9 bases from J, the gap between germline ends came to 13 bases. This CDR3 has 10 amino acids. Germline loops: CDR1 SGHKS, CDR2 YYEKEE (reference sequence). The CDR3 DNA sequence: TGTGCCGCCCCCCTGCCGGCCCAGTACTTC. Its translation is CAAPLPAQYF.

CDR3 sequence reads: CASSPRDRRNTEAFF. The CDR3 DNA sequence: TGTGCCAGCAGCCCCAGAGACAGGAGGAACACTGAAGCTTTCTTT. The chain recombines TRBV7-9 with TRBJ1-1, with a tentative D call TRBD1 (6 bases). The CDR3 is made up of 15 amino acids. Looked up from germline, CDR1 is SEHNR and CDR2 is FQNEAQ (reference sequence). V lost 5 bases to trimming and J lost 1 base, with 14 bases between them.

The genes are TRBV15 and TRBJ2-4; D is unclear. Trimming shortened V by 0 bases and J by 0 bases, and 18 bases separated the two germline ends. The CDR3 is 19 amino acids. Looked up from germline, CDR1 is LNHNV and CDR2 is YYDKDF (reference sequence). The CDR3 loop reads CATSRDRATDGLAKNIQYF. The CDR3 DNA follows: TGTGCCACCAGCAGAGATCGAGCTACAGACGGCCTAGCCAAAAACATTCAGTACTTC.